The subject of this entry is one T cell receptor (beta chain). The germline V gene encodes CDR1 SGHAT and CDR2 FQNNGV. The CDR3 runs 16 residues. Trimming took 5 bases from V and 8 from J; bases not matched to a gene: 12. The source of the sample is a study of blood T cell repertoires in COVID-19. Clones were sequenced by immunoSEQ multiplex PCR, and TCRdb holds only the in-frame ones, with some missing. The data show tens of thousands of clones, about 91% seen once. Sequenced: peripheral blood. The gene calls are TRBV11-2 and TRBJ2-1; 10 bases agree with TRBD2. This TCR was recovered from a man aged 55-75 years with acute or convalescent COVID-19. CDR3 loop: CASSPISGRFYYEQFF. Here the CDR3 DNA reads TGTGCCAGCAGCCCTATTAGCGGGAGGTTTTACTATGAGCAGTTCTTC.